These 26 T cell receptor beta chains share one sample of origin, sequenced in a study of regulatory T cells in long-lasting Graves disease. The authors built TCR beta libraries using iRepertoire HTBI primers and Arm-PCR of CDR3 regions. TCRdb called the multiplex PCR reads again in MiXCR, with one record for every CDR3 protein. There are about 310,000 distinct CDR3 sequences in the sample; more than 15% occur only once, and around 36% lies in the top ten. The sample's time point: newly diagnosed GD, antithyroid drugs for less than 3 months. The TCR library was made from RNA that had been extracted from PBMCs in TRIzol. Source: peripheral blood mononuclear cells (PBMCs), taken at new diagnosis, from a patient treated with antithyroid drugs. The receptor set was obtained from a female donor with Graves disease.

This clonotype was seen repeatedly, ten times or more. Here the CDR3 reads CASRSDRDHEQYF. CDR3 coding DNA: TGTGCCAGCAGATCCGACAGGGACCACGAGCAGTACTTC. J is TRBJ2-7 and V is TRBV12-3 or TRBV12-4; 7 bases fit TRBD1. This CDR3 is 13 amino acids long. With V trimmed by 6 bases and J by 5 bases, 7 bases remained unmatched.

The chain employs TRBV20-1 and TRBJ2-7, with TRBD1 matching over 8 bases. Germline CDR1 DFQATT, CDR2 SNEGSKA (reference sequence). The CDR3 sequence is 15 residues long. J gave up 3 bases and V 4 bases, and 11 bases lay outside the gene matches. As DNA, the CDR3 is TGCAGTGCTATCCCACCGGACAGGGCCATCTACGAGCAGTACTTC. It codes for CSAIPPDRAIYEQYF.

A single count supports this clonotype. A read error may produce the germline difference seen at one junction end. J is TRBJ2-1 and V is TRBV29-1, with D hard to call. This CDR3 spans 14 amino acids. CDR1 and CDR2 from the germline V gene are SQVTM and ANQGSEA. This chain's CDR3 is CSVDGPSSYNEQFF. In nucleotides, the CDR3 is TGCAGCGTTGATGGCCCGAGCTCCTACAATGAGCAATTCTTC.

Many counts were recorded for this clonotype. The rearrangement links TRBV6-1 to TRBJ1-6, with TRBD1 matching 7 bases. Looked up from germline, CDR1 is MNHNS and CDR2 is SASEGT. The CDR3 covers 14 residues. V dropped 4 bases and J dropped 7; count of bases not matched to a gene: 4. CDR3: CASSGPGQNSPLHF. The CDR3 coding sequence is TGTGCCAGCAGTGGGCCGGGACAGAATTCACCCCTCCACTTT.

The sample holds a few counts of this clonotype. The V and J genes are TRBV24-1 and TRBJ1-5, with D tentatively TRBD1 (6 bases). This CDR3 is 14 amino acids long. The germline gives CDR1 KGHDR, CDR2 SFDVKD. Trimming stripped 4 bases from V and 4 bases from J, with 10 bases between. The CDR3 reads CATSDWDTNQPQHF. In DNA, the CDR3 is TGTGCCACCAGTGACTGGGACACTAATCAGCCCCAGCATTTT.

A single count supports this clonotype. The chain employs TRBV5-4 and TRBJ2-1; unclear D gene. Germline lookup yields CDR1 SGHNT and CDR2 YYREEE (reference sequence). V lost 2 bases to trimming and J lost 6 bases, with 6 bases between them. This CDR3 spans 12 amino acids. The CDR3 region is CASSFMSNEQFF. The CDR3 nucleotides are TGTGCCAGCAGCTTTATGAGCAATGAGCAGTTCTTC. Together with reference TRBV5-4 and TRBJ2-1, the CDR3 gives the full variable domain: ETGVTQSPTHLIKTRGQQVTLRCSSQSGHNTVSWYQQALGQGPQFIFQYYREEENGRGNFPPRFSGLQFPNYSSELNVNALELDDSALYLCASSFMSNEQFFGPGTRLTVL.

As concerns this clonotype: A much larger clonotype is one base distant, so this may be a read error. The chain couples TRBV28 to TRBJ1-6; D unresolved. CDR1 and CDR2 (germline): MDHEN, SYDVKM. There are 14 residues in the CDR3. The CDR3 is CASSEADHNSRLHF. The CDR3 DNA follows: TGTGCCAGCAGTGAGGCAGACCATAATTCACGCCTCCACTTT.

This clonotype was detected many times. The CDR3 nucleotides are TGTGCCAGCAGCTTGGGGACTCTCTTTGAAGCTTTCTTT. It encodes CASSLGTLFEAFF. The chain employs TRBV11-1 and TRBJ1-1; D might be TRBD1 (5 bases). CDR1 SGHAT and CDR2 FQDESV come from the germline V gene (reference sequence). The V and J ends lost 3 bases and 7 bases respectively, with 12 bases between them. The CDR3 consists of 13 residues.

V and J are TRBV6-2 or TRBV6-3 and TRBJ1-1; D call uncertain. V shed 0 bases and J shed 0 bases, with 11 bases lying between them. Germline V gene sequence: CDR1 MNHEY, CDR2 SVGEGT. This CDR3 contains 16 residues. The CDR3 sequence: CASSYSSELMNTEAFF. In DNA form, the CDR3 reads TGTGCCAGCAGTTACTCCTCGGAACTGATGAACACTGAAGCTTTCTTT.

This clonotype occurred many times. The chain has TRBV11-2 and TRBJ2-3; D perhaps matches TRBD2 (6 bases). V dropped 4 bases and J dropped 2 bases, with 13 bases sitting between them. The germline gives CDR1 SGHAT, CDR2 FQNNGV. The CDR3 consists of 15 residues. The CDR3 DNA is TGTGCCAGCAGCTCCCGACTAGAGCCCACAGATACGCAGTATTTT. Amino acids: CASSSRLEPTDTQYF.

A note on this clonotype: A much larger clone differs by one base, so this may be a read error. The CDR3 sequence is CASSLWGQDDNNEQFF. CDR3 sequence (DNA): TGTGCCAGCAGTTTATGGGGCCAGGACGACAACAATGAGCAGTTCTTC. The rearrangement links TRBV27 to TRBJ2-1; D is perhaps TRBD1 (5 bases). The CDR3 runs 16 residues. The V and J ends lost 1 base and 5 bases respectively, with 15 bases between them. Germline values: CDR1 MNHEY, CDR2 SMNVEV (reference sequence).

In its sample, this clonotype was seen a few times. CDR3 DNA sequence: TGCGCCAGCAGCTTGAGAGGGGACTTGGGGCCCCAGCATTTT. This encodes CASSLRGDLGPQHF. The V gene is TRBV5-1, the J gene TRBJ1-5; the D gene is possibly TRBD1 (5 bases). Germline CDR1 SGHRS, CDR2 YFSETQ. The V end lost 1 base, the J end lost 9 bases, and 14 bases lay between the germline ends. The length of the CDR3 is 14 residues.

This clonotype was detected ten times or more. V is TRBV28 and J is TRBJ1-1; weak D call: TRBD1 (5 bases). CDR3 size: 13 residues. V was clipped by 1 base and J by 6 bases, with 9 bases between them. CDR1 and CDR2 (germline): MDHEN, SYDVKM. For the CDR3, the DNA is TGTGCCAGCAGTTTATATCAGGGAGCTGAAGCTTTCTTT. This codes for CASSLYQGAEAFF.

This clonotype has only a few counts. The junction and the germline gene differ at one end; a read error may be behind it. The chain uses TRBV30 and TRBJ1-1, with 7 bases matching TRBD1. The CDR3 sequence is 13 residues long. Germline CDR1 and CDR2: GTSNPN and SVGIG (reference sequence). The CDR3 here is CSWSVGDRAFAFF. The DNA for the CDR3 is TGTTCCTGGAGTGTAGGAGACAGGGCCTTCGCTTTCTTT.

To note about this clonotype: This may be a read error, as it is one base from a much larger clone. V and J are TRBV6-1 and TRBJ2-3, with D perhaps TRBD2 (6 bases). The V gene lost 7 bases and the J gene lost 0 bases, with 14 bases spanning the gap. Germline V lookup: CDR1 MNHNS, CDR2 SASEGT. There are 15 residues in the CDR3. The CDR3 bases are TGTGCCAGCACCTCCACTAGCAGGAGCACAGATACGCAGTATTTT. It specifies CASTSTSRSTDTQYF.

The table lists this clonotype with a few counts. The CDR3 DNA reads TGTGCCAGCAGCTTAGAACTAGCCCTCCGTCTGGATGAGCAGTTCTTC. It codes for CASSLELALRLDEQFF. The J gene is TRBJ2-1, the V gene TRBV11-3; D may be TRBD2 (6 bases). The CDR3 is 16 amino acids. The germline V and J ends were trimmed by 0 bases and 8 bases, with 17 bases remaining between them. In germline, CDR1 is SGHNT, CDR2 YENEEA.

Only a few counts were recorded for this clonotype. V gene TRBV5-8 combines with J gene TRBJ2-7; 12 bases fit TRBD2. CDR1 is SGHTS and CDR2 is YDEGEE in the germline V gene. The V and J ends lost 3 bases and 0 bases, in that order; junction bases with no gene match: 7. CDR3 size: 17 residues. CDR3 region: CASSWTSGIRSSYEQYF. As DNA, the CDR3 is TGTGCCAGCAGCTGGACTAGCGGGATCCGGAGCTCCTACGAGCAGTACTTC.

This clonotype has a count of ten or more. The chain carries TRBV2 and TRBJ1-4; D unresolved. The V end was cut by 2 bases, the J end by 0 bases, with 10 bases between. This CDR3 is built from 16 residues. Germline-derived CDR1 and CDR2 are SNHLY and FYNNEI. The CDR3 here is CASSEQLDATNEKLFF. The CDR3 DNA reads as TGTGCCAGCAGTGAACAGTTAGACGCAACTAATGAAAAACTGTTTTTT.

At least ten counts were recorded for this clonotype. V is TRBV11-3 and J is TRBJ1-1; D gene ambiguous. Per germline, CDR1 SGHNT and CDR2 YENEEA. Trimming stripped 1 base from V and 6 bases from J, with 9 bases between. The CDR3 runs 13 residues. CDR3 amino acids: CASSLGGFAEAFF. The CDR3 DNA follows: TGTGCCAGCAGCTTAGGTGGGTTCGCTGAAGCTTTCTTT. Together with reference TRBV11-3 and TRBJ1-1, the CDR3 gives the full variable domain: EAGVVQSPRYKIIEKKQPVAFWCNPISGHNTLYWYLQNLGQGPELLIRYENEEAVDDSQLPKDRFSAERLKGVDSTLKIQPAELGDSAVYLCASSLGGFAEAFFGQGTRLTVV.

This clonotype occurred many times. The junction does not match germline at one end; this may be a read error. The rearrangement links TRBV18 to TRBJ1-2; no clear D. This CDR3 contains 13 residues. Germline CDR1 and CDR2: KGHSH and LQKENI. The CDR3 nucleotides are TGTGCCAGCTCACCGATCGGCCAGGTCCTCGTGTCCTTC. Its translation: CASSPIGQVLVSF.

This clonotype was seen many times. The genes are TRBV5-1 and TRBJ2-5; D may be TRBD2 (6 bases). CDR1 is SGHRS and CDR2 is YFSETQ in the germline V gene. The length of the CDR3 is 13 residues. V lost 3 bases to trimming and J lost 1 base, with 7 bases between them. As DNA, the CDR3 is TGCGCCAGCAGCTGGGGGGTCCAAGAGACCCAGTACTTC. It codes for CASSWGVQETQYF.

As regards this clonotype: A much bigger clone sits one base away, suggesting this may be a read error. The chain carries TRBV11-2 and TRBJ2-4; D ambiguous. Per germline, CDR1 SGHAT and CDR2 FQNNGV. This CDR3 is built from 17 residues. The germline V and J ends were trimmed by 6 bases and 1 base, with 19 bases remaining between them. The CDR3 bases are TGTGCCAGCAGTCCCCGCCCGGCGCGTGAGGCCAAAAACATTCAGTACTTC. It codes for CASSPRPAREAKNIQYF.

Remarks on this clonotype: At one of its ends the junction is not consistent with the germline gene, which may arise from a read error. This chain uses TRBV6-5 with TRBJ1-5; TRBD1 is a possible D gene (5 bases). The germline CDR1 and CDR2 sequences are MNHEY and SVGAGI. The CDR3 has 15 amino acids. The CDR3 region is CASSYSGDLNRPQHF. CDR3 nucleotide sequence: TGTGCCAGCAGTTACTCAGGGGACCTCAATCGGCCCCAGCATTTT.

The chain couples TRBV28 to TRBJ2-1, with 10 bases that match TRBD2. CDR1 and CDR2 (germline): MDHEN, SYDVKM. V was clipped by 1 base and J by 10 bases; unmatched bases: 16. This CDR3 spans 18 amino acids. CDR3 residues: CASSLLGRGPLAGVEQFF. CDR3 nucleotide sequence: TGTGCCAGCAGTTTATTGGGAAGGGGGCCTCTAGCGGGAGTGGAGCAGTTCTTC.

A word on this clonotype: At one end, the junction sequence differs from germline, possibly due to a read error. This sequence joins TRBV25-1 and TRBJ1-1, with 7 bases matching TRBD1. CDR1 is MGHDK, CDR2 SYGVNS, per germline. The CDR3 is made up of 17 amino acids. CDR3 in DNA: TGTGCCAGCAGTGAATTTACAGGGGCTGCGGCCAACACTGAAGTTTTCTTT. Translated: CASSEFTGAAANTEVFF.

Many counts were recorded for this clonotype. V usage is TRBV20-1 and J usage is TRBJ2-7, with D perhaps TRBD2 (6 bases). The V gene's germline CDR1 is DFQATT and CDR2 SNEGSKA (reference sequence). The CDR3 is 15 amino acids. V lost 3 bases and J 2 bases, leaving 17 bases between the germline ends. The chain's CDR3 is CSARWWRAAAYEQYF. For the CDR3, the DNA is TGCAGTGCTAGGTGGTGGAGGGCCGCAGCCTACGAGCAGTACTTC.